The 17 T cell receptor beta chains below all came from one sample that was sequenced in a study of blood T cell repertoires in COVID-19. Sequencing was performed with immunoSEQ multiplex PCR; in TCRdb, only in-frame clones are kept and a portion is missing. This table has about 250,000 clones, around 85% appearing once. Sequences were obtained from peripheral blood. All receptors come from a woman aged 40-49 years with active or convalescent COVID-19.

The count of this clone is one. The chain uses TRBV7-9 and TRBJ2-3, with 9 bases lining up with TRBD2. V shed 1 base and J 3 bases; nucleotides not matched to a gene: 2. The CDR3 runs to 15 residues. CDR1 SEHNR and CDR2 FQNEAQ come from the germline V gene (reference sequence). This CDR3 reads CASSLVTSGTDTQYF. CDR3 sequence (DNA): TGTGCCAGCAGCTTAGTCACTAGCGGGACAGATACGCAGTATTTT.

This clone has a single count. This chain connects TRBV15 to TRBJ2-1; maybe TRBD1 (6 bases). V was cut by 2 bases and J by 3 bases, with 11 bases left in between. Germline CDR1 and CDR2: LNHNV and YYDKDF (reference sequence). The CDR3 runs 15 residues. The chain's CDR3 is CATSRRGTDYNEQFF. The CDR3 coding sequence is TGTGCCACCAGCAGAAGGGGGACCGACTACAATGAGCAGTTCTTC.

Here the CDR3 DNA reads TGCGCCAGCAGTCCTACAGGGGAAATTGTAACCGGGGAGCTGTTTTTT. Its protein is CASSPTGEIVTGELFF. The chain carries TRBV5-1 and TRBJ2-2; 7 positions agree with TRBD1. V lost 5 bases to trimming and J lost 5 bases; unmatched junction nucleotides: 12. The CDR3 length is 16 residues. Germline V gene sequence: CDR1 SGHRS, CDR2 YFSETQ.

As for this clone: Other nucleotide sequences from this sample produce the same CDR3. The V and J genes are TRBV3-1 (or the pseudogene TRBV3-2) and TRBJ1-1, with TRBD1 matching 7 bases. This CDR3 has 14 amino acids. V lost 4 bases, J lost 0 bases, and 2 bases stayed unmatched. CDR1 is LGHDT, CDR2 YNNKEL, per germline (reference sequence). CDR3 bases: TGTGCCAGCAGCCGACAGGGATTGAACACTGAAGCTTTCTTT. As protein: CASSRQGLNTEAFF.

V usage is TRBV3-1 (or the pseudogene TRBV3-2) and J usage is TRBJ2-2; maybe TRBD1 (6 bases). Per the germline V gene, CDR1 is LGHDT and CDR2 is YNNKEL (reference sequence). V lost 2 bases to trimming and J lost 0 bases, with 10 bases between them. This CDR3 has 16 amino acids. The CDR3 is CASSQQGSSNTGELFF. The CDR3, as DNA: TGTGCCAGCAGCCAACAGGGGAGTTCGAACACCGGGGAGCTGTTTTTT.

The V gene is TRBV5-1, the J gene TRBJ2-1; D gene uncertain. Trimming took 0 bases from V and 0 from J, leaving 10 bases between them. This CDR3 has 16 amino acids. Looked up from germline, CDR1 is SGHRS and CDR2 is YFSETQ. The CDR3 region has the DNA TGCGCCAGCAGCTTGGGCACAAGGAGCTCCTACAATGAGCAGTTCTTC. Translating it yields CASSLGTRSSYNEQFF.

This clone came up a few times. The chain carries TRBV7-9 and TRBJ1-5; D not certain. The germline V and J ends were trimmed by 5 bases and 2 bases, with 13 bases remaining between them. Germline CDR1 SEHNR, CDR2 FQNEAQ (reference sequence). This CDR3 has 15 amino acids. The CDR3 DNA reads TGTGCCAGCAGCGCCGGTAGTACAGGCAATCAGCCCCAGCATTTT. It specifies CASSAGSTGNQPQHF.

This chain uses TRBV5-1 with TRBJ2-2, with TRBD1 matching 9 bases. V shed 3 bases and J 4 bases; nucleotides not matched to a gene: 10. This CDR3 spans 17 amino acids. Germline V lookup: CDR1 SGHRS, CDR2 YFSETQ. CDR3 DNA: TGCGCCAGCAGCTCCCAGGGAGCGGGACAGGGCACCGGGGAGCTGTTTTTT. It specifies CASSSQGAGQGTGELFF.

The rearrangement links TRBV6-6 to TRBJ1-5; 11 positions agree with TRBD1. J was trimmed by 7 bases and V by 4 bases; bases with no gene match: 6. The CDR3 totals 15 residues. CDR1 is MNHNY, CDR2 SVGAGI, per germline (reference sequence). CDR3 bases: TGTGCCAGCAGTTTCGGACAGGGGGCCTACCAGCCCCAGCATTTT. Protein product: CASSFGQGAYQPQHF.

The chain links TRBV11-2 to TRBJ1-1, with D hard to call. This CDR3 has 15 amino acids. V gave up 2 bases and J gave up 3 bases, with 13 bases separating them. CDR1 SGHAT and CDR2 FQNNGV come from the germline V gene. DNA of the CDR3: TGTGCCAGCAGCTTATTAGTACAGAGTTACACTGAAGCTTTCTTT. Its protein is CASSLLVQSYTEAFF.

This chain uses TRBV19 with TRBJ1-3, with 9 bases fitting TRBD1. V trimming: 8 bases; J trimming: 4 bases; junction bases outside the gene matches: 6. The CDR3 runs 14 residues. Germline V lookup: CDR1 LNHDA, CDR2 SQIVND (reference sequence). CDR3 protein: CASRQGVAGNTIYF. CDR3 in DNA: TGTGCCAGTCGACAGGGGGTAGCCGGAAACACCATATATTTT.

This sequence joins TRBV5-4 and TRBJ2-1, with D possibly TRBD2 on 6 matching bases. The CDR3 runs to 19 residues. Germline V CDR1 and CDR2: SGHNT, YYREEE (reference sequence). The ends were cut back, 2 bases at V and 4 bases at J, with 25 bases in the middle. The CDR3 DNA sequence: TGTGCCAGCAGCTTTGGAAGGGGACTCCTTCCAAATCGTTACAATGAGCAGTTCTTC. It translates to CASSFGRGLLPNRYNEQFF.

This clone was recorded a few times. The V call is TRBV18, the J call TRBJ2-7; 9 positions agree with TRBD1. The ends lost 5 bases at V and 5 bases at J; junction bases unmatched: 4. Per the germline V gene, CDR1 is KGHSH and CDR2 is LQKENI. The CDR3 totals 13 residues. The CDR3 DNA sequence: TGTGCCAGCTCAATACGACAGGGGGACGAGCAGTACTTC. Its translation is CASSIRQGDEQYF.

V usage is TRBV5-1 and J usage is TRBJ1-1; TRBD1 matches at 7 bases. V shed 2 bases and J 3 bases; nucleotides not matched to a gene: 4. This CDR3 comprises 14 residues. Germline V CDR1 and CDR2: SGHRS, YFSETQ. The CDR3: CASSFIGTDTEAFF. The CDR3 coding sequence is TGCGCCAGCAGCTTTATCGGGACAGACACTGAAGCTTTCTTT.

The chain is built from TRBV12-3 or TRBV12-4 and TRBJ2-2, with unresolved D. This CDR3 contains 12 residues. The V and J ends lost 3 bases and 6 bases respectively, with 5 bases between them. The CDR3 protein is CASSFRAGELFF. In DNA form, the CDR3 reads TGTGCCAGCAGTTTTCGCGCCGGGGAGCTGTTTTTT.

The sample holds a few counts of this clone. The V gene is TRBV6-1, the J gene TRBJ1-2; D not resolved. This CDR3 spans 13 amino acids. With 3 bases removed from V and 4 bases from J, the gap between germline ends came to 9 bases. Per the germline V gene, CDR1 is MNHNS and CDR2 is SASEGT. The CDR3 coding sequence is TGTGCCAGCAGTGACGAGGGCCTCTATGGCTACACCTTC. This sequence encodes CASSDEGLYGYTF.

The CDR3 protein is CASSLEEVVGAEAFF. In DNA form, the CDR3 reads TGTGCCAGCAGCTTAGAGGAGGTCGTGGGGGCCGAAGCTTTCTTT. The chain uses TRBV11-2 and TRBJ1-1, with D possibly matching TRBD1 (6 bases). Trimming cost V 0 bases and J 8 bases, with 16 bases left between them. The CDR3 length is 15 residues. Germline V CDR1 and CDR2: SGHAT, FQNNGV. Looking up the rest from reference TRBV11-2 and TRBJ1-1 gives the full variable domain: EAGVAQSPRYKIIEKRQSVAFWCNPISGHATLYWYQQILGQGPKLLIQFQNNGVVDDSQLPKDRFSAERLKGVDSTLKIQPAKLEDSAVYLCASSLEEVVGAEAFFGQGTRLTVV.